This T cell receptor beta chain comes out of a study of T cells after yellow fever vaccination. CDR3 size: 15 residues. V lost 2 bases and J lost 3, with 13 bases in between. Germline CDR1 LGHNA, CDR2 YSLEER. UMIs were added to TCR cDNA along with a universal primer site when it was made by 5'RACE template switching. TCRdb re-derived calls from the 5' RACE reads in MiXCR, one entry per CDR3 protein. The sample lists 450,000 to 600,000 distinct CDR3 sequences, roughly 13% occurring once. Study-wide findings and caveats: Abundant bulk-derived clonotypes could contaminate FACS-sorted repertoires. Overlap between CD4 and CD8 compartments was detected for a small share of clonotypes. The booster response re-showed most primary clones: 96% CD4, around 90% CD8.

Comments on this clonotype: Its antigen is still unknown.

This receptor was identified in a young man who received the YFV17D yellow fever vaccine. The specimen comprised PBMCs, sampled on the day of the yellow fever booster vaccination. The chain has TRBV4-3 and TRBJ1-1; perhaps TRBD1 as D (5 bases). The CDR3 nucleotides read TGCGCCAGCAGCCAAACCGGGACCCTATACACTGAAGCTTTCTTT. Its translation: CASSQTGTLYTEAFF.